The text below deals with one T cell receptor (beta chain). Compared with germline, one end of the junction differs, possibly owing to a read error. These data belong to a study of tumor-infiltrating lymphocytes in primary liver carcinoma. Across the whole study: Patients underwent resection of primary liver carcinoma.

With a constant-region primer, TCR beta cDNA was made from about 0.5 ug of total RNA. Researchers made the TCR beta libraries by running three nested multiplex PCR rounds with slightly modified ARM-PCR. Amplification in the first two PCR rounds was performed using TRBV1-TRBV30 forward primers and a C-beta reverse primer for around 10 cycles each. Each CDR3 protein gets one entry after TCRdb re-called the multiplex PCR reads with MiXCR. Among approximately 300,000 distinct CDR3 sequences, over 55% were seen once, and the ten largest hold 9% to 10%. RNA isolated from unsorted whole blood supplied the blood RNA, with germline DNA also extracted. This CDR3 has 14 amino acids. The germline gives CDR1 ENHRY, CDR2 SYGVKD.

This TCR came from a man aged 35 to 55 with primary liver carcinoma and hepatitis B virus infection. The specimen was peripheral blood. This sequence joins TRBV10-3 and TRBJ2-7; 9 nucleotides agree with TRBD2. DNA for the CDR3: TGTGCCATCAGTTCGGGACTAGCTTCCTGCGAGCAGTGCTTC. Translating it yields CAISSGLASCEQCF.